This T cell receptor beta chain comes out of a study of blood T cell repertoires in COVID-19. The wider study: Collection of acute and convalescent COVID-19 samples took place in the United States, Italy and Spain. From T cells, B-cell-depleted T cells, or PBMCs came the material, which was cDNA or gDNA.

Methods used by the authors: Amplification from reference gene primers served as the basis for estimated nucleated cell counts. Profiling relied on immunoSEQ multiplex PCR, and the TCRdb table lists in-frame clones only, not all of them. V, J and clone size are those of that table, while D and trimming were read from the DNA. The sample includes 150,000 to 200,000 clones, 87% of them seen just once. Germline V gene sequence: CDR1 KGHSH, CDR2 LQKENI. CDR3 length equals 15 residues. V gave up 3 bases and J gave up 1 base; unmatched junction bases: 3. The origin of this receptor is a woman aged 45-60 years with acute or convalescent COVID-19. Sample: peripheral blood. V is TRBV18 and J is TRBJ1-5; 7 bases match TRBD1. The CDR3 sequence is CASSPTGPSNQPQHF. The DNA of the CDR3 is TGTGCCAGCTCACCGACAGGGCCCAGCAATCAGCCCCAGCATTTT.